This TCR beta chain emerged from a study of shared T cell receptors in the human thymus. Trimming stripped 3 bases from V and 6 bases from J, with 20 bases between. Germline V gene sequence: CDR1 MDHEN, CDR2 SYDVKM. The CDR3 consists of 16 residues. Profiling relied on immunoSEQ multiplex PCR, and the TCRdb table lists in-frame clones only, not all of them. The table includes about 660,000 clones, approximately 87% detected once. The same data also went into a second study, on human thymus T cells.

Sequencing was performed on thymocytes. The J gene is TRBJ1-2, the V gene TRBV28; D is possibly TRBD1 (5 bases). This TCR was sampled from a boy less than two years old with a congenital heart defect. DNA for the CDR3: TGTGCCAGCAGTTTTCGTAAGGGGCGGGGTTTCGATGGCTACACCTTC. This encodes CASSFRKGRGFDGYTF.